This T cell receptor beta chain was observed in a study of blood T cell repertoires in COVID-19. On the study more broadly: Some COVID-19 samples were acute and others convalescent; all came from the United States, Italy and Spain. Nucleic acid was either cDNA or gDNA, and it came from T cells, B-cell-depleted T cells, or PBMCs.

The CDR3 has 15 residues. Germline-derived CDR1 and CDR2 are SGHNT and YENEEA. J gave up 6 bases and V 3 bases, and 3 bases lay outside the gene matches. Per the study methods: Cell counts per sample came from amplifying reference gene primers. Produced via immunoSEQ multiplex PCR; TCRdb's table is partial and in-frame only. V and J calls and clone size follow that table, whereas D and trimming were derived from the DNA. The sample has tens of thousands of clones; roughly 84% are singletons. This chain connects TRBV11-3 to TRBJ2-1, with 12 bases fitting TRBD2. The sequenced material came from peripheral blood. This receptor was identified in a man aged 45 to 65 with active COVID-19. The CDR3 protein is CASSFGLAGINEQFF. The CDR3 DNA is TGTGCCAGCAGCTTTGGACTAGCGGGGATCAATGAGCAGTTCTTC.